This T cell receptor (beta chain) was identified during a study of CDR3 diversity in severe acne. TCRdb re-called the PCR reads with MiXCR, one entry per CDR3 protein. Counted here are approximately 80,000 distinct CDR3 sequences, around 49% occurring once; the ten biggest clones make up 13% to 15%. The V gene's germline CDR1 is SGHTA and CDR2 FQGNSA. The V segment lost 5 bases and the J segment 7 bases; nucleotides outside the gene matches: 17. CDR3 length equals 19 residues. The rearrangement links TRBV7-2 to TRBJ2-1, with TRBD2 matching 13 bases. The sequenced sample was blood. The TCR originated in a male donor in good health, without acne. DNA of the CDR3: TGTGCCAGCAGCCCCGGTCTAGGTCGGACTAGCGGGAGAGGGAATGAGCAGTTCTTC. Translation: CASSPGLGRTSGRGNEQFF.